The 3 T cell receptor beta chains presented below share a single source sample, sequenced in a study of T-cell memory formation after mild COVID-19 (dated by TCRdb to the early 2020s). The library was prepared using 5' RACE. TCRdb lists the instrument as Illumina NovaSeq 6000. TCRdb trimmed the raw reads at Q25, called clones with MiXCR and kept productive beta chains. CDR3 protein duplicates are merged, each entry listing the most common genes and DNA. The sample yields about 400,000 distinct CDR3 sequences; more than 15% were counted once. The ten largest clonotypes hold 20% to 25% of the sample. The source material was PBMCs or a T cell subset sorted from them (not recorded which). These receptors came from a man in his late teens or twenties who had mild COVID-19 (a few samples of this study predate the infection). The sample titles of this study are shuffled in the database, so cell type and time point are left out; the donor was told from shared clones.

CDR3 bases: TGTGCTAGTGGTTTGGAGGACAGGAGCAAAGAGACCCAGTACTTC. Translation gives CASGLEDRSKETQYF. This chain links TRBV12-5 with TRBJ2-5, with TRBD1 matching 7 bases. The CDR3 extends over 15 amino acids. The V and J ends lost 1 base and 3 bases, in that order; junction bases with no gene match: 5. CDR1 and CDR2 from the germline V gene are LGHNT and FRNRAP.

V is TRBV12-3 or TRBV12-4 and J is TRBJ2-7, with a possible D match to TRBD1 (6 bases). There are 13 residues in the CDR3. Trimming removed 9 bases at V and 2 bases at J, with 14 bases between. Here the CDR3 reads CASKYRDTYEQYF. The CDR3 DNA reads as TGTGCCAGTAAGTACCGGGACACCTACGAGCAGTACTTC.

Only a few counts were recorded for this clonotype. The chain links TRBV29-1 to TRBJ2-3; D ambiguous. Germline lookup yields CDR1 SQVTM and CDR2 ANQGSEA. V lost 3 bases to trimming and J lost 0 bases, with 10 bases between them. The CDR3 runs to 14 residues. Here the CDR3 reads CSVDGHASTDTQYF. The DNA of the CDR3 is TGCAGCGTTGATGGCCATGCTAGCACAGATACGCAGTATTTT.